One and the same sample provided the 12 T cell receptor beta chains below, sequenced in a study of blood T cell repertoires in COVID-19. Only in-frame clones appear in the TCRdb table, and some are missing; sequencing was by immunoSEQ multiplex PCR. The sample lists about 43,000 clones; over 75% were seen once. Sample: peripheral blood. The receptor set was obtained from an older woman with acute or convalescent COVID-19.

The chain links TRBV6-7 to TRBJ2-1; 9 positions match TRBD2. TRBV6-7 belongs to the ORF category, with a function that is uncertain. The CDR3 is 18 residues long. V shed 7 bases, J shed 11 bases, and the junction held 24 bases outside the gene matches. DNA of the CDR3: TGTGCCAGCACTTCAAGGCGGGGGGGCCGAGGATGGCCGATTAAGCAGTTCTTC. It specifies CASTSRRGGRGWPIKQFF.

The gene calls are TRBV6-6 and TRBJ1-1; D is unresolved. The CDR3 covers 11 residues. Germline loops: CDR1 MNHNY, CDR2 SVGAGI (reference sequence). The CDR3 sequence: CESRGGTEAFF. The CDR3 region has the DNA TGTGAATCCCGAGGTGGCACTGAAGCTTTCTTT.

This clone appeared a few times. The same CDR3 can be traced to other DNA sequences in this sample. The J gene is TRBJ1-1, the V gene TRBV14; 7 bases map to TRBD1. Germline trimming cut 1 base from V and 5 bases from J; bases unmatched to any gene: 4. Germline-derived CDR1 and CDR2 are SGHDN and FVKESK. The CDR3 runs 14 residues. CDR3 residues: CASSQVRGRTEAFF. The CDR3 DNA follows: TGTGCCAGCAGCCAAGTAAGGGGGCGGACTGAAGCTTTCTTT.

The chain couples TRBV3-1 (or the pseudogene TRBV3-2) to TRBJ1-2; 8 bases align to TRBD1. The germline CDR1 and CDR2 sequences are LGHDT and YNNKEL (reference sequence). The CDR3 is 13 residues long. V lost 2 bases and J lost 8; bases outside the gene matches: 4. DNA for the CDR3: TGTGCCAGCAGCCAACGACAGGGGTTGGGCTACACCTTC. This codes for CASSQRQGLGYTF.

This clone was seen just once. The chain combines TRBV7-8 with TRBJ1-2; 8 nucleotides match TRBD1. Trimming removed 1 base from V and 5 bases from J; junction bases left unmatched: 6. CDR1 is SGHVS, CDR2 FQNEAQ, per germline. This CDR3 contains 15 residues. CDR3 sequence: CASSLDDRGVYGYTF. The CDR3 nucleotides read TGTGCCAGCAGCTTAGACGACAGGGGAGTTTATGGCTACACCTTC. Combining the CDR3 with reference TRBV7-8 and TRBJ1-2 gives the whole variable domain GAGVSQSPRYKVAKRGQDVALRCDPISGHVSLFWYQQALGQGPEFLTYFQNEAQLDKSGLPSDRFFAERPEGSVSTLKIQRTQQEDSAVYLCASSLDDRGVYGYTFGSGTRLTVV.

This clone is a singleton in its sample. The chain couples TRBV2 to TRBJ2-1, with D hard to call. Germline CDR1 SNHLY, CDR2 FYNNEI. The CDR3 totals 11 residues. V lost 4 bases, J lost 6 bases, and 4 bases lay in between. The CDR3 bases are TGTGCCAGCAGTGTAGTCAATGAGCAGTTCTTC. Translated, it gives CASSVVNEQFF.

The CDR3 reads CSVESRNTEAFF. CDR3 in DNA: TGCAGCGTTGAATCGAGGAACACTGAAGCTTTCTTT. V is TRBV29-1 and J is TRBJ1-1; D gene ambiguous. Trimming took off 2 bases at V and 1 base at J, with 5 bases between the two ends. Germline lookup yields CDR1 SQVTM and CDR2 ANQGSEA. The CDR3 contains 12 residues.

This chain links TRBV3-1 (or the pseudogene TRBV3-2) with TRBJ1-6; D uncertain. The V and J ends lost 0 bases and 10 bases respectively, with 10 bases between them. The CDR3 runs to 14 residues. Germline CDR1 LGHDT, CDR2 YNNKEL (reference sequence). DNA for the CDR3: TGTGCCAGCAGCCAAGATCAGGCCTGGTCACCCCTCCACTTT. Protein sequence: CASSQDQAWSPLHF.

V and J are TRBV27 and TRBJ1-2; weak D call: TRBD1 (6 bases). The CDR3 is 13 amino acids. CDR1 MNHEY and CDR2 SMNVEV come from the germline V gene (reference sequence). The V gene lost 5 bases and the J gene lost 0 bases, with 7 bases spanning the gap. CDR3 in amino acids: CASSRTANYGYTF. DNA for the CDR3: TGTGCCAGCAGTCGGACAGCTAACTATGGCTACACCTTC.

V and J are TRBV20-1 and TRBJ1-2, with D perhaps matching TRBD1 (5 bases). Germline V lookup: CDR1 DFQATT, CDR2 SNEGSKA (reference sequence). This CDR3 is 13 amino acids long. V lost 3 bases and J 8 bases, leaving 16 bases between the germline ends. The chain's CDR3 is CSASQGAVDGYTF. The CDR3, as DNA: TGCAGTGCTAGTCAGGGCGCAGTTGACGGCTACACCTTC.

The CDR3 DNA reads TGTGCCAGCAGCCAAGACGGAGCGAACACCGGGGAGCTGTTTTTT. It is translated as CASSQDGANTGELFF. This chain connects TRBV4-2 to TRBJ2-2; D not resolved. Germline-derived CDR1 and CDR2 are LGHNA and YNFKEQ. Trimming took off 0 bases at V and 0 bases at J, with 5 bases between the two ends. This CDR3 region has 15 residues.

The CDR3 DNA reads TGCGCCAGCAGCTATTCTACAGAAGATACGCAGTATTTT. Protein product: CASSYSTEDTQYF. This rearrangement joins TRBV5-1 to TRBJ2-3; D not resolved. Germline lookup yields CDR1 SGHRS and CDR2 YFSETQ. There are 13 residues in the CDR3. V lost 3 bases to trimming and J lost 5 bases, with 10 bases between them.